This record covers a single TCR beta chain. It was with random hexamers that roughly 0.5 to 1 ug RNA was reverse transcribed. The TCR beta CDR3 was amplified by immunoSEQ multiplex PCR across 54 Vbeta, 13 Jbeta. MiXCR, applied by TCRdb to the immunoSEQ multiplex PCR reads, yields one record per CDR3 protein. The data hold 130,000 to 150,000 distinct CDR3 sequences, with approximately 95% observed a single time. The V gene's germline CDR1 is LGHNA and CDR2 YNFKEQ. The CDR3 totals 15 residues. The J segment lost 6 bases and the V segment lost 4 bases, leaving 8 bases of the junction unmatched. TCR beta sequences were obtained from blood CD8+ and CD4+ T cells. Healthy donors served as the controls. They were matched for age and sex. Purification of the CD8+ and CD4+ T cells relied on negative isolation, and TEMRA cells underwent FACS enrichment. The sample belongs to a study of CD8 T cells in Susac syndrome.

Sequencing was done on a sample of CD4+ T cells from PBMCs. The origin of this receptor is a human donor in good health. The chain uses TRBV4-2 and TRBJ2-7; TRBD2 matches at 11 bases. In nucleotides, the CDR3 is TGTGCCAGCAGCCCTTTAGCGGGAGGGGTGGTCGAGCAGTACTTC. Protein sequence: CASSPLAGGVVEQYF.